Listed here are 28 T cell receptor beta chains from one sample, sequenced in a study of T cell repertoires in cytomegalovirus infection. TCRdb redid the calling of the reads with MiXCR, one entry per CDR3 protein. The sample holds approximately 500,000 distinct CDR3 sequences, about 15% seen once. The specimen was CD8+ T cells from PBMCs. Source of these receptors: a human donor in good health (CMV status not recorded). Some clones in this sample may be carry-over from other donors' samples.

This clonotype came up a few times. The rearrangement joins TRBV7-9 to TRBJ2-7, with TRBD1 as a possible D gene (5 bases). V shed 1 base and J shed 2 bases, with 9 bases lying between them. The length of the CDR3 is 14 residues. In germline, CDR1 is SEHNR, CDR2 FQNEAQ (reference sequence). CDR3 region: CASSLDRRPYEQYF. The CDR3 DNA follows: TGTGCCAGCAGCTTAGACAGGAGACCCTACGAGCAGTACTTC.

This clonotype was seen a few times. The CDR3 spells CASSDGTASNQPQHF. Here the CDR3 DNA reads TGTGCCAGCAGCGATGGGACAGCTAGCAATCAGCCCCAGCATTTT. The chain links TRBV5-4 to TRBJ1-5; 7 bases agree with TRBD1. The germline V gene encodes CDR1 SGHNT and CDR2 YYREEE (reference sequence). CDR3 length: 15 residues. The V segment lost 4 bases and the J segment 0 bases; nucleotides outside the gene matches: 4.

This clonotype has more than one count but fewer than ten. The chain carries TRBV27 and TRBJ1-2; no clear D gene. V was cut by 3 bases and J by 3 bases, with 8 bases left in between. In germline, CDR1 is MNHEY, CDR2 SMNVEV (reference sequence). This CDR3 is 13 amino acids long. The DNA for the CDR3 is TGTGCCAGCAGTTTGACCAGCTACTATGGCTACACCTTC. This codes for CASSLTSYYGYTF.

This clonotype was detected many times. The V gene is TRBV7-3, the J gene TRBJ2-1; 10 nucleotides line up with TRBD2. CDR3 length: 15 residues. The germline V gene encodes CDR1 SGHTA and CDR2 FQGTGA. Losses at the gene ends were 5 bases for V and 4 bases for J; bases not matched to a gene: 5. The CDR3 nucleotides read TGTGCCAGCAGCGCCGGGACTAGCGCGTACAATGAGCAGTTCTTC. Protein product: CASSAGTSAYNEQFF. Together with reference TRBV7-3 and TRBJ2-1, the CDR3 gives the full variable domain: GAGVSQTPSNKVTEKGKYVELRCDPISGHTALYWYRQSLGQGPEFLIYFQGTGAADDSGLPNDRFFAVRPEGSVSTLKIQRTERGDSAVYLCASSAGTSAYNEQFFGPGTRLTVL.

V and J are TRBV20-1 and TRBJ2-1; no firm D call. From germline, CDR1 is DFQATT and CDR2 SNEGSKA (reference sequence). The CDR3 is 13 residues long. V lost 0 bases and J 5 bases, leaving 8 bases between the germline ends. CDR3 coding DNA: TGCAGTGCTAGAGATTTAGAACACAATGAGCAGTTCTTC. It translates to CSARDLEHNEQFF.

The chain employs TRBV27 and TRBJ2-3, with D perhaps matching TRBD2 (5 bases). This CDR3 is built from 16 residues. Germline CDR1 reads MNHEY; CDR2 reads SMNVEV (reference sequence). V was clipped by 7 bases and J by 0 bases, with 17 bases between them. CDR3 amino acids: CASTPGKAISTDTQYF. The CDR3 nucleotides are TGTGCCAGCACCCCCGGGAAAGCGATTAGCACAGATACGCAGTATTTT.

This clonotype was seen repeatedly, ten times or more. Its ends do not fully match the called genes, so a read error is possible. The CDR3 is CASRLDRGHYYEQYF. The DNA for the CDR3 is TGTGCCAGCAGATTAGACAGGGGGCATTACTACGAGCAGTACTTC. The V and J genes are TRBV11-2 and TRBJ2-7, with 10 positions matching TRBD1. This CDR3 region has 15 residues. Germline V lookup: CDR1 SGHAT, CDR2 FQNNGV.

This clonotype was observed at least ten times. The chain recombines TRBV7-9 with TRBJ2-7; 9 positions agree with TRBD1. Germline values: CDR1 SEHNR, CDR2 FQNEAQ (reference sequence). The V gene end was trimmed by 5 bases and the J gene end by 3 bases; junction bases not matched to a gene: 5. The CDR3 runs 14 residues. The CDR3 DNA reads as TGTGCCAGCAGCGGAAGGACAGGGGACTACGAGCAGTACTTC. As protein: CASSGRTGDYEQYF.

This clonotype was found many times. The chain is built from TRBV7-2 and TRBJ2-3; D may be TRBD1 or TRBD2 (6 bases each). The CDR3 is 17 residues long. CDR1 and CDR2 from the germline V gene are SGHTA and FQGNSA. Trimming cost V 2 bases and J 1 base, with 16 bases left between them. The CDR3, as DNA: TGTGCCAGCAGCTTAATGGGGGGCTACCGGGGCACAGATACGCAGTATTTT. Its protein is CASSLMGGYRGTDTQYF.

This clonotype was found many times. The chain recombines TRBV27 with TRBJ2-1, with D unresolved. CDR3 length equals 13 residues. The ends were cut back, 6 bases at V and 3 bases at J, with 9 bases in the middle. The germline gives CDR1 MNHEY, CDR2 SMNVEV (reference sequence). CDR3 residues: CASSPRGYNEQFF. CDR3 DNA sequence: TGTGCCAGCAGCCCCCGTGGCTACAATGAGCAGTTCTTC.

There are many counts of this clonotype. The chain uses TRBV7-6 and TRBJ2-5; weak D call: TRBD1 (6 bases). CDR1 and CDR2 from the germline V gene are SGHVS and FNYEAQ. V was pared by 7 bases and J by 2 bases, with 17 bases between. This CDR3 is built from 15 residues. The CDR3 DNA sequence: TGTGCCAGCACCTCTCGCGTAACAGGGCAAGAGACCCAGTACTTC. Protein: CASTSRVTGQETQYF.

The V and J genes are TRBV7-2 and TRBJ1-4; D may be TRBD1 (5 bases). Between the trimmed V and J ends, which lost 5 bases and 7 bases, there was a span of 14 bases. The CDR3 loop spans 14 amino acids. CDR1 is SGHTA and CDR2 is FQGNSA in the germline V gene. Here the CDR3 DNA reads TGTGCCAGCAGCCCTTGGACATTCGGTGAAAAACTGTTTTTT. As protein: CASSPWTFGEKLFF.

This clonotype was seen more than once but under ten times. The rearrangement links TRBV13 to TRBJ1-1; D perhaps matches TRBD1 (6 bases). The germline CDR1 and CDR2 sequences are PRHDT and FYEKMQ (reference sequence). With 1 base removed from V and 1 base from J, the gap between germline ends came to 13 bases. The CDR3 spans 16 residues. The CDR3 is CASSLDVRGRNTEAFF. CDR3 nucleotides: TGTGCCAGCAGCTTAGACGTCAGGGGAAGGAACACTGAAGCTTTCTTT.

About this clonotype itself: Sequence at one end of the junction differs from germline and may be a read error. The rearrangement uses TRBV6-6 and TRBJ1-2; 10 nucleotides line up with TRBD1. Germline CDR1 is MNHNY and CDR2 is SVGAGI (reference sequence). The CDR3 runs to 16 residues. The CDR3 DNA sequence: TGTGCCAGAAGTTTTACGGGGACAGGGGTAGACTATGGCTACACCTTC. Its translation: CARSFTGTGVDYGYTF.

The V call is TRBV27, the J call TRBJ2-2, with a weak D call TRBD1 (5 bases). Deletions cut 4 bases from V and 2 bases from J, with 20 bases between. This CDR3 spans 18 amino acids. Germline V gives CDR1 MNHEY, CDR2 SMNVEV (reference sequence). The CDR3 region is CASSSPSSWQGNTGELFF. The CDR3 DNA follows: TGTGCCAGCAGTTCCCCCTCGAGTTGGCAGGGTAACACCGGGGAGCTGTTTTTT.

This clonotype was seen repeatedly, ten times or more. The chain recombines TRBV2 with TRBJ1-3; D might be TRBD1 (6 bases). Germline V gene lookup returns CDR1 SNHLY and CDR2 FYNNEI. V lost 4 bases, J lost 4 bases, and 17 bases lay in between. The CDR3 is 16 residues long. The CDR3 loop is CASSGALQGSGNTIYF. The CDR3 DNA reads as TGTGCCAGCAGTGGGGCTTTACAGGGATCGGGAAACACCATATATTTT.

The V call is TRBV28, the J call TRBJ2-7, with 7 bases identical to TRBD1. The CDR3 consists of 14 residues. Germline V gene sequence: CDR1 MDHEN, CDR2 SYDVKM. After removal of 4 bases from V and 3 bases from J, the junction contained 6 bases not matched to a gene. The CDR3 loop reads CASSSAPGGYEQYF. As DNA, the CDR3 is TGTGCCAGCAGTTCGGCCCCAGGGGGCTACGAGCAGTACTTC.

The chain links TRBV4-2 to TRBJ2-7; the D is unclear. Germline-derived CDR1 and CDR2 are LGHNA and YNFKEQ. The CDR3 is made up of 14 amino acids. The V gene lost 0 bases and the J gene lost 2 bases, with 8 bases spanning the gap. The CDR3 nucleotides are TGTGCCAGCAGCCAAGATGACTCAGCCTACGAGCAGTACTTC. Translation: CASSQDDSAYEQYF.

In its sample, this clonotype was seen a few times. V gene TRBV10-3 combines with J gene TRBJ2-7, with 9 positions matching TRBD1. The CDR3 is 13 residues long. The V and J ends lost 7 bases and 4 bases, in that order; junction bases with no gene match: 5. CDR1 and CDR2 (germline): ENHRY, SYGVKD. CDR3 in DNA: TGTGCCATCAACGACAGGGGGAAGTACGAGCAGTACTTC. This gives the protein CAINDRGKYEQYF.

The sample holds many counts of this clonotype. The CDR3: CASSAGRVLDNSPLHF. CDR3 in DNA: TGTGCCAGCAGCGCAGGACGGGTTTTGGATAATTCACCCCTCCACTTT. The chain recombines TRBV7-9 with TRBJ1-6; no reliable D call. Germline V gives CDR1 SEHNR, CDR2 FQNEAQ (reference sequence). CDR3 length: 16 amino acids. The V end lost 5 bases, the J end lost 5 bases, and 16 bases lay between the germline ends.

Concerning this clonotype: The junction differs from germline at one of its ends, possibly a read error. The CDR3 sequence is CASGSPNTYVQYF. DNA of the CDR3: TGTGCTAGTGGTTCCCCAAATACCTACGTGCAGTACTTC. This chain links TRBV12-5 with TRBJ2-7; D unclear. CDR1 and CDR2 from the germline V gene are LGHNT and FRNRAP. The CDR3 extends over 13 amino acids. Full variable domain (rest looked up from reference TRBV12-5 and TRBJ2-7): DARVTQTPRHKVTEMGQEVTMRCQPILGHNTVFWYRQTMMQGLELLAYFRNRAPLDDSGMPKDRFSAEMPDATLATLKIQPSEPRDSAVYFCASGSPNTYVQYFGPGTRLTVT.

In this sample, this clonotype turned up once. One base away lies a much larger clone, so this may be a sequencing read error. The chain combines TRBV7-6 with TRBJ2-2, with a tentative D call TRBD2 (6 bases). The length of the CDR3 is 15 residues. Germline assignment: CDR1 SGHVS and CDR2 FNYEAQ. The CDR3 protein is CASSVDYYNTGVLFF. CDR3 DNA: TGTGCCAGCAGCGTGGACTACTATAACACCGGGGTGCTGTTTTTT.

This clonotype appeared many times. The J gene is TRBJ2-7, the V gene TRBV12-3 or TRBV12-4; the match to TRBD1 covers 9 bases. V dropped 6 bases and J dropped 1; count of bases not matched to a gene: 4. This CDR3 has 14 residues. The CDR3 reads CASRPGTGSYEQYF. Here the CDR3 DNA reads TGTGCCAGCAGGCCCGGGACAGGGTCCTACGAGCAGTACTTC.

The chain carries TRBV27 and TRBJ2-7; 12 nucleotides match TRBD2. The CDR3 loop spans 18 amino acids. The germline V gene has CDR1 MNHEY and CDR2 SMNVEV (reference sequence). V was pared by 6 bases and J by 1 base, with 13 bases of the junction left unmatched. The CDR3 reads CASSATTASGRASYEQYF. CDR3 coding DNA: TGTGCCAGCAGCGCAACGACGGCTAGCGGGAGGGCTTCCTACGAGCAGTACTTC.

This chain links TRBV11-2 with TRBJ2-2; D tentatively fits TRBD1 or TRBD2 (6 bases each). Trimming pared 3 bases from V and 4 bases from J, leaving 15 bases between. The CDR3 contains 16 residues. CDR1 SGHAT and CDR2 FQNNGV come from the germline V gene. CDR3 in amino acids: CASSFGRGQGTGELFF. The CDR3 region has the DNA TGTGCCAGCAGCTTTGGTCGGGGGCAGGGCACCGGGGAGCTGTTTTTT.

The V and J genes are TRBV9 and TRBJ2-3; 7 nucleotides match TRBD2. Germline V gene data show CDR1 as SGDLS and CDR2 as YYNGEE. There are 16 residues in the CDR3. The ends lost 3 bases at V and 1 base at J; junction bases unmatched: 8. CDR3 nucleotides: TGTGCCAGCAGCGATGGAGCGGGGAAGGGCACAGATACGCAGTATTTT. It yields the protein CASSDGAGKGTDTQYF.

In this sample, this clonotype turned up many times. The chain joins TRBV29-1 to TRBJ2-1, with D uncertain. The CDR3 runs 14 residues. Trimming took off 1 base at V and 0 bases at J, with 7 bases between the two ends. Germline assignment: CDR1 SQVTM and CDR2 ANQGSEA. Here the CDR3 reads CSVEGPSSYNEQFF. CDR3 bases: TGCAGCGTTGAAGGCCCGAGCTCCTACAATGAGCAGTTCTTC.

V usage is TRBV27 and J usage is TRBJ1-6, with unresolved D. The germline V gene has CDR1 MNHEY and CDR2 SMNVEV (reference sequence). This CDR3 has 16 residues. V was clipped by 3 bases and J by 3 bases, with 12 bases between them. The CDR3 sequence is CASSFLPTVYNSPLHF. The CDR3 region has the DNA TGTGCCAGCAGTTTCCTACCGACCGTCTATAATTCACCCCTCCACTTT.